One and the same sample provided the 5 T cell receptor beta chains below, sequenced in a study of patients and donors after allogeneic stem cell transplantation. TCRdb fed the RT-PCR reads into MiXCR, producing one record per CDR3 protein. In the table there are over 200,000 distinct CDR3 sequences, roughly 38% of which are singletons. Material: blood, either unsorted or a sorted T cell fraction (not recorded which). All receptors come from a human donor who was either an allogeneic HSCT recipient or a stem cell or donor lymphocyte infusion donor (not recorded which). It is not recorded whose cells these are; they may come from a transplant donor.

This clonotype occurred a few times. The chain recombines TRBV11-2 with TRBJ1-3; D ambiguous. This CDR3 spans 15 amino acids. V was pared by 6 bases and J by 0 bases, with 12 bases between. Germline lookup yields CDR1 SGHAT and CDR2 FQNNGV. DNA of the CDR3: TGTGCCAGCAGTACGAAGGGCTACTCTGGAAACACCATATATTTT. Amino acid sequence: CASSTKGYSGNTIYF.

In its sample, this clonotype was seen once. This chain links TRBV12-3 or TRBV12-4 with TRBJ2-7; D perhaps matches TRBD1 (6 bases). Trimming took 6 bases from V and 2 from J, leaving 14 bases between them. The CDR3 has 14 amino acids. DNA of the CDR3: TGTGCCAGCAGGCCTGACAGGCTTCCCTACGAGCAGTACTTC. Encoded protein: CASRPDRLPYEQYF.

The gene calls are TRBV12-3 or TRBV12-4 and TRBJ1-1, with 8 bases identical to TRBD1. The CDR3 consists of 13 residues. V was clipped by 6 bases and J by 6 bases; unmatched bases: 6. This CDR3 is CASRMDRDAEAFF. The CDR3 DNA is TGTGCCAGCAGGATGGACAGGGACGCTGAAGCTTTCTTT.

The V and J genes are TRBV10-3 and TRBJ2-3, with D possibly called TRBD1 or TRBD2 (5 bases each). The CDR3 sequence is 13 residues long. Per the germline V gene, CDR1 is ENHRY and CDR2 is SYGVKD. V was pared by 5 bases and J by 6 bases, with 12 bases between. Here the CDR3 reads CAISPGPPDTQYF. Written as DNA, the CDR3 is TGTGCCATCAGTCCGGGGCCGCCGGATACGCAGTATTTT.

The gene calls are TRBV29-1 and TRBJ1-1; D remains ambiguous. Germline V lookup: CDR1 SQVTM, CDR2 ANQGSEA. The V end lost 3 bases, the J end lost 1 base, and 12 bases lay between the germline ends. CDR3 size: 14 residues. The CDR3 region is CSVDSMAANTEAFF. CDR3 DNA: TGCAGCGTTGATAGCATGGCGGCGAACACTGAAGCTTTCTTT.